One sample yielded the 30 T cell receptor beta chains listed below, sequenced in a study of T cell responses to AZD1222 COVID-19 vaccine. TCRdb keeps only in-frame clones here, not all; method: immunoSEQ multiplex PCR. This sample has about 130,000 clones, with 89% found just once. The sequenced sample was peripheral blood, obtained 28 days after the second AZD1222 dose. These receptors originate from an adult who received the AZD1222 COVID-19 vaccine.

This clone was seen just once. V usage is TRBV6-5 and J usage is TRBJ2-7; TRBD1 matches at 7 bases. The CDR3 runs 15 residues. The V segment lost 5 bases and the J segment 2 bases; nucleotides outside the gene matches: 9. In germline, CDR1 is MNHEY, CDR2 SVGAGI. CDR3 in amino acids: CASSPSGTETYEQYF. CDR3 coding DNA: TGTGCCAGCAGTCCCTCCGGGACAGAGACCTACGAGCAGTACTTC.

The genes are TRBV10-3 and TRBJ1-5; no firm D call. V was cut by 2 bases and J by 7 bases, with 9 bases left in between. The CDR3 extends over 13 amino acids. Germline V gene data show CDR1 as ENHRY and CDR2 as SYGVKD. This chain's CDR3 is CAISEEAEQPQHF. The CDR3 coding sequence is TGTGCCATCAGTGAGGAGGCAGAACAGCCCCAGCATTTT.

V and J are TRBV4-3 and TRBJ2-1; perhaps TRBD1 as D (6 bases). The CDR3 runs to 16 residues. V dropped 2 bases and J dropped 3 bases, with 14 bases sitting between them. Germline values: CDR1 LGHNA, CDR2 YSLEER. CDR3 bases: TGCGCCAGCAGCCAAAACCTGGGGGCCAGCTACAATGAGCAGTTCTTC. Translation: CASSQNLGASYNEQFF.

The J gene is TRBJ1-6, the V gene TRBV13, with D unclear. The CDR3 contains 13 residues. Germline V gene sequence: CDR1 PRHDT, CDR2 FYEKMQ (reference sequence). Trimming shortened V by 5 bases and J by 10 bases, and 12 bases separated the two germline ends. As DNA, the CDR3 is TGTGCCAGCAGCCAACGGGAGGGATCACCCCTCCACTTT. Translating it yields CASSQREGSPLHF.

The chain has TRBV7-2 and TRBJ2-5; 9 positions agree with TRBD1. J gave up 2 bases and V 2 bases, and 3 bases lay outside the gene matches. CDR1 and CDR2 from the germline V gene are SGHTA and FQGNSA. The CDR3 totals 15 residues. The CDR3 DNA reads TGTGCCAGCAGCTTACCGGACAGGGGTCAAGAGACCCAGTACTTC. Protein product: CASSLPDRGQETQYF. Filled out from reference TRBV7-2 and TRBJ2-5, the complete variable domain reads GAGVSQSPSNKVTEKGKDVELRCDPISGHTALYWYRQSLGQGLEFLIYFQGNSAPDKSGLPSDRFSAERTGGSVSTLTIQRTQQEDSAVYLCASSLPDRGQETQYFGPGTRLLVL.

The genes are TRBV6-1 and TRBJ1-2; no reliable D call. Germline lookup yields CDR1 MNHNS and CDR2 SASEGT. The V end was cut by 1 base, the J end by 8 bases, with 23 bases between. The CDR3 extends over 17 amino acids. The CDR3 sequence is CASSEVFGSAQVGGYTF. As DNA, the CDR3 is TGTGCCAGCAGTGAAGTGTTCGGGTCAGCCCAAGTGGGCGGCTACACCTTC.

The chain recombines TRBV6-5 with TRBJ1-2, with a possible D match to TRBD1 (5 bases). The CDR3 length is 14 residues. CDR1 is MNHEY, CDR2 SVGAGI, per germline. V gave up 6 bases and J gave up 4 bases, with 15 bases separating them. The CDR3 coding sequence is TGTGCCAGCAGCAACAGAGGACAAGTCTATGGCTACACCTTC. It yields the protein CASSNRGQVYGYTF.

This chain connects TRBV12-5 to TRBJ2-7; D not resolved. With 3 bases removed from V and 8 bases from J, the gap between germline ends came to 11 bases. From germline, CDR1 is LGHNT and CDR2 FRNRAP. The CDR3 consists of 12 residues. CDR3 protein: CASGFHTTKQYF. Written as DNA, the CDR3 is TGTGCTAGTGGTTTCCATACTACGAAGCAGTACTTC.

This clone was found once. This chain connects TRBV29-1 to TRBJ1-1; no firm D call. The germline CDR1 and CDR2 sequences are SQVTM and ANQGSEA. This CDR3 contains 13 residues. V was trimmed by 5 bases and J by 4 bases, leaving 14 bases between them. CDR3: CSVSPGFITEAFF. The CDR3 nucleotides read TGCAGCGTTAGTCCGGGTTTTATCACTGAAGCTTTCTTT.

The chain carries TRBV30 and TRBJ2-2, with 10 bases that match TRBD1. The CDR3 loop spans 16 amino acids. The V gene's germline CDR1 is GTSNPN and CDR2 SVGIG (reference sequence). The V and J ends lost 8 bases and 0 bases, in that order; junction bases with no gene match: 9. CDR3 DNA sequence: TGTGCCGGTATGAAGGGACAGGGGACGAACACCGGGGAGCTGTTTTTT. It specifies CAGMKGQGTNTGELFF.

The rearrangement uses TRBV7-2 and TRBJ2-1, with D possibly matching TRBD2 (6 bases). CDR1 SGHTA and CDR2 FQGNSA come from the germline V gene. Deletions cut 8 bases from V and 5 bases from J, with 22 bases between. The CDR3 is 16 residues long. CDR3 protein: CASPLRVGGRNNEQFF. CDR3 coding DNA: TGTGCCAGCCCCTTAAGGGTGGGAGGCCGGAACAATGAGCAGTTCTTC.

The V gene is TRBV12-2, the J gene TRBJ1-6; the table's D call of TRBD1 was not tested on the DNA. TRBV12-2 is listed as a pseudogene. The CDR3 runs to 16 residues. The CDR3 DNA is TGTGCAAGTCGCTTAGAAGCAGGGGAATATCAGTCACCCCTCCACTTT. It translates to CASRLEAGEYQSPLHF.

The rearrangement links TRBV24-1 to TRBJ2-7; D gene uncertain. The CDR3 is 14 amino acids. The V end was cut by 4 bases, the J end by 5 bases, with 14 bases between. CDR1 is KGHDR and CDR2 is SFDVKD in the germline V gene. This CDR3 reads CATSDPTKWDEQYF. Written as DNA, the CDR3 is TGTGCCACCAGTGACCCTACAAAGTGGGACGAGCAGTACTTC.

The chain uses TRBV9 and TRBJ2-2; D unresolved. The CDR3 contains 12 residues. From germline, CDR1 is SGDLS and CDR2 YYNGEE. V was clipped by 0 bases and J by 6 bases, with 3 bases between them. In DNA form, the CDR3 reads TGTGCCAGCAGCGTAGTAGCCGGGGAGCTGTTTTTT. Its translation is CASSVVAGELFF.

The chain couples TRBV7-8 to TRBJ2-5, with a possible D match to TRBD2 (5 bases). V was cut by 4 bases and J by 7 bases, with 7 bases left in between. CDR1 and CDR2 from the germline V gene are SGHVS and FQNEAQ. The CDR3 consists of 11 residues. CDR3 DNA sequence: TGTGCCAGCAGCTCGGGGATGACCCAGTACTTC. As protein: CASSSGMTQYF.

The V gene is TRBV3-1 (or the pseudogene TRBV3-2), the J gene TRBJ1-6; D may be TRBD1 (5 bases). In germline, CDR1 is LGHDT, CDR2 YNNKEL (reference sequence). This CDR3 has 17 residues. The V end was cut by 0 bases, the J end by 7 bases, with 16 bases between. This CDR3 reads CASSQDRGGGRNSPLHF. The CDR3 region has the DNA TGTGCCAGCAGCCAAGATCGTGGCGGGGGTAGAAATTCACCCCTCCACTTT.

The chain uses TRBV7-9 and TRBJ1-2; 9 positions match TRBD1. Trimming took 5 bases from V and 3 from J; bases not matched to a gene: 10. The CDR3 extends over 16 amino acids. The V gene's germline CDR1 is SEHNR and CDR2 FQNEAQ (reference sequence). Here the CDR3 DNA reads TGTGCCAGCAGCGCCGGTCCGGGACAGGGCGACTATGGCTACACCTTC. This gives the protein CASSAGPGQGDYGYTF.

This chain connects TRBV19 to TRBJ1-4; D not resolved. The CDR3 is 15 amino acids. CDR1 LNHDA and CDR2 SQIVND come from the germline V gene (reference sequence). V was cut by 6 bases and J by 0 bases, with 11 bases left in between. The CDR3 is CASSGVYATNEKLFF. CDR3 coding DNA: TGTGCCAGTAGCGGAGTTTACGCAACTAATGAAAAACTGTTTTTT.

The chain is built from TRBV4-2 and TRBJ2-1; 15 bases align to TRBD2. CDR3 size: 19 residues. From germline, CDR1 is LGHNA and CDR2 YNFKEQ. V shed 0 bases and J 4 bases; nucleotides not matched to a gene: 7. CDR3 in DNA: TGTGCCAGCAGCCAAGACCCAATAGGACTAGCGGGGGGGTACAATGAGCAGTTCTTC. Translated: CASSQDPIGLAGGYNEQFF.

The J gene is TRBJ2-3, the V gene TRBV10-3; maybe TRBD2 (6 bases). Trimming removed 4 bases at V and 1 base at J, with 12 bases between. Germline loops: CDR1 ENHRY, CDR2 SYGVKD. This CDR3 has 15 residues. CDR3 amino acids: CAISGGLTRTDTQYF. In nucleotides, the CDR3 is TGTGCCATCAGTGGGGGACTTACCCGCACAGATACGCAGTATTTT.

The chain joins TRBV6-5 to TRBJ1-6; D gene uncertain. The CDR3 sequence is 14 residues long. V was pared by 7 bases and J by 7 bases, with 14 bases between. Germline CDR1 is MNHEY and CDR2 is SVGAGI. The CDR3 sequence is CASTRGGWNSPLHF. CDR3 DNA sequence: TGTGCCAGCACCCGAGGAGGCTGGAATTCACCCCTCCACTTT.

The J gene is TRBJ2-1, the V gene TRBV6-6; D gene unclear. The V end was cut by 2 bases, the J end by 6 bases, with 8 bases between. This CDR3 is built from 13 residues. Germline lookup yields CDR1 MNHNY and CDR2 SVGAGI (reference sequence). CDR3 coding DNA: TGTGCCAGCAGTTACCCCGAGAGCAATGAGCAGTTCTTC. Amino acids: CASSYPESNEQFF.

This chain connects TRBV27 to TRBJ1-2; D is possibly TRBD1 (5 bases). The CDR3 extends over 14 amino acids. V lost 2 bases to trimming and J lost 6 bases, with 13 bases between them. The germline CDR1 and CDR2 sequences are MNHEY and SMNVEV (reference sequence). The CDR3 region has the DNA TGTGCCAGCAGTTTAGGTGTCCAGGGTGATGGCTACACCTTC. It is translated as CASSLGVQGDGYTF.

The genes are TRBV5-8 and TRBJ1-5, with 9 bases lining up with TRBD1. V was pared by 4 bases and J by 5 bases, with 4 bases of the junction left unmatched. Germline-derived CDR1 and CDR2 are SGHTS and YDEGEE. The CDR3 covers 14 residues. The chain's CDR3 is CASSSDRGYQPQHF. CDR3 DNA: TGTGCCAGCAGCAGCGACAGGGGGTATCAGCCCCAGCATTTT.

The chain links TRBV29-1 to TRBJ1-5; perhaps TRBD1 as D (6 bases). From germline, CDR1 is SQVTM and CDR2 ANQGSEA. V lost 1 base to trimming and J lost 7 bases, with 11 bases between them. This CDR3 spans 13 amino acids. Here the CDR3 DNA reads TGCAGCGTTGAAGTAGGGGGAGGGCAGCCCCAGCATTTT. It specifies CSVEVGGGQPQHF.

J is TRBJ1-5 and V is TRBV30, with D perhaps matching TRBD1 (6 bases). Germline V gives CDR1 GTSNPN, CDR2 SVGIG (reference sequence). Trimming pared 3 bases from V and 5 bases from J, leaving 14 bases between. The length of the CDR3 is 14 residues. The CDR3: CAWSPGGADQPQHF. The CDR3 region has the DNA TGTGCCTGGAGCCCCGGGGGGGCGGATCAGCCCCAGCATTTT. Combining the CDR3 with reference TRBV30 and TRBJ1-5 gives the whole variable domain SQTIHQWPATLVQPVGSPLSLECTVEGTSNPNLYWYRQAAGRGLQLLFYSVGIGQISSEVPQNLSASRPQDRQFILSSKKLLLSDSGFYLCAWSPGGADQPQHFGDGTRLSIL.

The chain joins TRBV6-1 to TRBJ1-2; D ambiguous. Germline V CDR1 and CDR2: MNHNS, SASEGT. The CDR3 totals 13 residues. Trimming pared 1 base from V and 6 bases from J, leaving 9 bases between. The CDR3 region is CASSEVGTHGYTF. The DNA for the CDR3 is TGTGCCAGCAGTGAAGTGGGTACTCATGGCTACACCTTC.

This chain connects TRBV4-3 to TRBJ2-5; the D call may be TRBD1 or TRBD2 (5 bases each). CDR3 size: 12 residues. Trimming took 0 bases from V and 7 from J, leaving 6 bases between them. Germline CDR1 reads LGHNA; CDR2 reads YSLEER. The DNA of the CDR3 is TGCGCCAGCAGCCAAGATGGGGGGACCCAGTACTTC. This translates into CASSQDGGTQYF.

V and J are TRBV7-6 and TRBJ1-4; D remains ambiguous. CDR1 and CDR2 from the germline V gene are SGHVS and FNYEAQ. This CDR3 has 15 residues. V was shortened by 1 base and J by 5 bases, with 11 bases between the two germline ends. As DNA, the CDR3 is TGTGCCAGCAGCTTAGTGGGAAGGGCGAATGAAAAACTGTTTTTT. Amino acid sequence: CASSLVGRANEKLFF.

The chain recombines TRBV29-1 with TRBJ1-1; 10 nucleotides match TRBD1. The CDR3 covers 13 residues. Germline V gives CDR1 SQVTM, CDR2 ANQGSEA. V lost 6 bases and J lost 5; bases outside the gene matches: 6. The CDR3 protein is CSVRQGAETEAFF. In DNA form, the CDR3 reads TGCAGCGTAAGACAGGGGGCTGAGACTGAAGCTTTCTTT.